In its sample, the clone carrying this T cell receptor beta chain was seen a few times. As yet, its antigen is unknown. The data were obtained in a study of T cell repertoires in cytomegalovirus infection. The wider study: The public TCR beta signatures pointed to both CMV infection and matching HLA type. Study observations and caveats: Within the response measured ex vivo, HLA-C-restricted CMV-specific TCR beta clonotypes were dominant. The cumulative frequency of public TCR beta families distinguished individuals who carried CMV together with the relevant HLA.

V shed 4 bases and J shed 2 bases, with 8 bases lying between them. Per germline, CDR1 SNHLY and CDR2 FYNNEI. The CDR3 runs to 13 residues. TCRdb analysed the reads with MiXCR anew, one entry per CDR3 protein. Of hundreds of thousands of distinct CDR3 sequences in the sample, 18% were seen once. The chain carries TRBV2 and TRBJ1-2; D is perhaps TRBD1 (6 bases). The specimen was PBMCs. This TCR derives from a human donor in good health (CMV status not recorded). Some clones in this sample may be carry-over from other donors' samples. CDR3 DNA sequence: TGTGCCAGCAGTGGTGGGACAAACTATGGCTACACCTTC. This encodes CASSGGTNYGYTF.